The 3 T cell receptor beta chains reported below all come from one sample, sequenced in a study of shared clonotypes between healthy human individuals. Repertoires were generated with immunoSEQ multiplex PCR, while TCRdb's copy carries only in-frame clones and drops some. This sample yields approximately 980,000 clones, of which more than 75% are seen a single time; approximately 1.5% belongs to the top ten. The specimen sequenced was memory CD4+ T cells sorted from blood. The subset: CD45RA-negative fraction. Receptors were obtained from a man between 18 and 35 years old in good health.

The chain couples TRBV6-7 to TRBJ2-5, with 10 bases aligning to TRBD1. TRBV6-7 is designated an ORF whose function remains uncertain. The CDR3 sequence is 13 residues long. V was clipped by 11 bases and J by 5 bases; unmatched bases: 8. The CDR3 DNA reads as TGTGCCTTCGACAGGGGGCGAGGTGAGACCCAGTACTTC. As protein: CAFDRGRGETQYF.

The CDR3 region is CASSPRDSNNSPLHF. CDR3 bases: TGTGCCAGTAGTCCTCGGGACAGTAATAATTCACCCCTCCACTTT. The genes are TRBV19 and TRBJ1-6; TRBD1 aligns across 7 bases. Germline lookup yields CDR1 LNHDA and CDR2 SQIVND (reference sequence). This CDR3 has 15 residues. V lost 5 bases, J lost 5 bases, and 6 bases stayed unmatched.

This chain's CDR3 is CASSIGGAKGETQYF. The DNA for the CDR3 is TGTGCCAGTAGTATAGGTGGGGCAAAGGGAGAGACCCAGTACTTC. The chain carries TRBV19 and TRBJ2-5, with TRBD1 as a possible D gene (5 bases). V dropped 1 base and J dropped 4 bases, with 13 bases sitting between them. Germline CDR1 LNHDA, CDR2 SQIVND (reference sequence). This CDR3 is built from 15 residues.